This T cell receptor (beta chain) was identified in a study of cytomegalovirus exposure and HLA in healthy donors. Study-wide results and limits: It was confirmed in vitro that three of the CMV-associated chains were specific for CMV antigens.

The PCR made use of 60 Vbeta and 13 Jbeta primers. The assay was immunoSEQ multiplex PCR, and TCRdb's table has in-frame clones only and misses some. Of about 180,000 clones in the sample, just over 75% were seen once. As for this clone: Its target is not known.

Sequencing was done on a sample of PBMCs. The TCR comes from a man between 18 and 29 years old in good health and CMV-seronegative.

The CDR3 region is CASSLRGDRARETQYF. The CDR3 DNA sequence: TGTGCCAGCAGCTTAAGGGGAGACAGGGCTCGGGAGACCCAGTACTTC. The chain uses TRBV7-9 and TRBJ2-5; TRBD1 aligns across 7 bases. Germline CDR1 and CDR2: SEHNR and FQNEAQ (reference sequence). V gave up 2 bases and J gave up 5 bases; unmatched junction bases: 11. CDR3 length: 16 residues.